Following are 18 T cell receptor beta chains from one sample sequenced in a study of T cell responses to AZD1222 COVID-19 vaccine. The data were produced by immunoSEQ multiplex PCR, yet TCRdb's version contains in-frame clones alone and is incomplete. The data show 70,000 to 95,000 clones, around 84% seen once. Sequences were derived from peripheral blood, sampled 28 days after the second AZD1222 dose. The receptors were gathered from an adult who received the AZD1222 COVID-19 vaccine.

The CDR3 nucleotides read TGTGCCAGCAGTCGGGGATATAGCAATCAGCCCCAGCATTTT. This encodes CASSRGYSNQPQHF. The chain combines TRBV19 with TRBJ1-5, with D uncertain. The CDR3 contains 14 residues. Looked up from germline, CDR1 is LNHDA and CDR2 is SQIVND (reference sequence). V shed 9 bases and J shed 0 bases, with 12 bases lying between them.

This chain joins TRBV24-1 and TRBJ2-7; the match to TRBD2 covers 11 bases. The CDR3 loop spans 13 amino acids. Germline-derived CDR1 and CDR2 are KGHDR and SFDVKD. The ends lost 9 bases at V and 3 bases at J; junction bases unmatched: 3. CDR3 sequence: CATSGTSGYEQYF. CDR3 sequence (DNA): TGTGCCACCTCTGGGACTAGCGGCTACGAGCAGTACTTC.

This rearrangement joins TRBV19 to TRBJ2-1; 9 nucleotides align to TRBD2. The V segment lost 7 bases and the J segment 5 bases; nucleotides outside the gene matches: 21. Looked up from germline, CDR1 is LNHDA and CDR2 is SQIVND (reference sequence). The CDR3 runs to 19 residues. This chain's CDR3 is CASTPYAPSASGVNNEQFF. The CDR3 coding sequence is TGTGCCAGTACCCCATATGCCCCCTCGGCTAGCGGGGTAAACAATGAGCAGTTCTTC.

The chain recombines TRBV10-3 with TRBJ1-2, with D perhaps TRBD1 (6 bases). This CDR3 is 14 amino acids long. V was cut by 7 bases and J by 4 bases, with 16 bases left in between. CDR1 ENHRY and CDR2 SYGVKD come from the germline V gene. The CDR3 sequence is CAIMGAQVPYGYTF. In DNA form, the CDR3 reads TGTGCCATCATGGGGGCTCAGGTGCCCTATGGCTACACCTTC.

This chain uses TRBV7-2 with TRBJ2-1; 8 bases map to TRBD2. The ends lost 0 bases at V and 6 bases at J; junction bases unmatched: 1. This CDR3 spans 14 amino acids. CDR1 and CDR2 from the germline V gene are SGHTA and FQGNSA. The CDR3 sequence: CASSLAGTSNEQFF. Written as DNA, the CDR3 is TGTGCCAGCAGCTTAGCTGGGACTAGCAATGAGCAGTTCTTC.

The chain employs TRBV5-4 and TRBJ1-2; 9 positions match TRBD1. There are 16 residues in the CDR3. V lost 1 base and J lost 7; bases outside the gene matches: 11. Germline V gives CDR1 SGHNT, CDR2 YYREEE (reference sequence). The chain's CDR3 is CASSLLDRGRGGGYTF. CDR3 nucleotide sequence: TGTGCCAGCAGCTTGTTGGACAGGGGTAGAGGCGGTGGCTACACCTTC.

The chain employs TRBV7-2 and TRBJ1-3; D is uncertain. There are 15 residues in the CDR3. Per germline, CDR1 SGHTA and CDR2 FQGNSA. Deletions cut 1 base from V and 5 bases from J, with 12 bases between. The CDR3 sequence is CASSLGRQKRNTIYF. DNA for the CDR3: TGTGCCAGCAGCTTAGGCAGGCAAAAAAGAAACACCATATATTTT.

The chain couples TRBV6-2 or TRBV6-3 to TRBJ1-4, with 10 bases matching TRBD1. CDR1 is MNHEY and CDR2 is SVGEGT in the germline V gene. CDR3 length equals 15 residues. The trim removed 4 bases at V and 5 bases at J, leaving 4 bases unmatched. This CDR3 is CASSSRQGANEKLFF. CDR3 DNA: TGTGCCAGCAGTTCCAGACAGGGGGCAAATGAAAAACTGTTTTTT.

The CDR3 is CASSVGQGLSGANVLTF. The CDR3 region has the DNA TGTGCCAGCAGCGTAGGGCAGGGTCTTTCTGGGGCCAACGTCCTGACTTTC. The V gene is TRBV9, the J gene TRBJ2-6; tentatively, D is TRBD1 (5 bases). Germline-derived CDR1 and CDR2 are SGDLS and YYNGEE. The CDR3 runs to 17 residues. The V end was cut by 0 bases, the J end by 1 base, with 11 bases between.

The chain links TRBV4-1 to TRBJ2-1; TRBD2 agrees at 8 bases. Germline CDR1 reads MGHRA; CDR2 reads YSYEKL. This CDR3 has 15 amino acids. With V trimmed by 3 bases and J by 4 bases, 5 bases remained unmatched. The CDR3 protein is CASSHRTSTYNEQFF. Written as DNA, the CDR3 is TGCGCCAGCAGCCATAGGACTAGCACGTACAATGAGCAGTTCTTC.

The chain is built from TRBV11-1 and TRBJ2-1; TRBD2 agrees at 8 bases. V lost 5 bases and J lost 6; bases outside the gene matches: 9. The germline gives CDR1 SGHAT, CDR2 FQDESV (reference sequence). This CDR3 has 15 amino acids. This CDR3 reads CASSERRREVNEQFF. The CDR3 bases are TGTGCCAGCAGCGAAAGGCGGCGGGAGGTCAATGAGCAGTTCTTC.

The chain is built from TRBV7-9 and TRBJ2-5; TRBD2 is a possible D gene (7 bases). The CDR3 loop spans 15 amino acids. Trimming took off 6 bases at V and 5 bases at J, with 19 bases between the two ends. The germline V gene encodes CDR1 SEHNR and CDR2 FQNEAQ (reference sequence). CDR3 amino acids: CASSRPDRRGETQYF. The CDR3 nucleotides are TGTGCCAGCAGTCGTCCCGACAGGCGGGGGGAGACCCAGTACTTC.

The rearrangement uses TRBV28 and TRBJ2-7, with 7 bases aligning to TRBD2. With 6 bases clipped from V and 5 bases from J, the junction kept 7 bases outside the gene matches. Germline CDR1 and CDR2: MDHEN and SYDVKM. This CDR3 is 13 amino acids long. CDR3 loop: CASRQTSDHEQYF. DNA of the CDR3: TGTGCCAGCAGGCAAACTAGCGACCACGAGCAGTACTTC.

This rearrangement joins TRBV21-1 to TRBJ2-7. TRBV21-1 is deemed a pseudogene. This CDR3 has 13 residues. The CDR3 nucleotides are TGTGCCAGTCATACCTCGCAATCCTACGAGCAGTACTTC. Translation: CASHTSQSYEQYF.

This chain links TRBV6-2 or TRBV6-3 with TRBJ1-5, with D tentatively TRBD1 (5 bases). V lost 4 bases and J lost 1, with 11 bases in between. Germline V gene lookup returns CDR1 MNHEY and CDR2 SVGEGT. This CDR3 is built from 15 residues. The CDR3 DNA reads TGTGCCAGCAGTTCCTCGGGGGGGAGCAATCAGCCCCAGCATTTT. Translated, it gives CASSSSGGSNQPQHF.

The rearrangement uses TRBV15 and TRBJ1-5; 7 positions match TRBD1. Losses at the gene ends were 11 bases for V and 7 bases for J; bases not matched to a gene: 8. The CDR3 consists of 12 residues. The germline gives CDR1 LNHNV, CDR2 YYDKDF (reference sequence). In DNA, the CDR3 is TGTGCCGCCAAGGGGGCAGGGCAGCCCCAGCATTTT. It yields the protein CAAKGAGQPQHF.

The chain recombines TRBV6-6 with TRBJ2-1; 7 nucleotides align to TRBD1. After removal of 10 bases from V and 7 bases from J, the junction contained 13 bases not matched to a gene. The CDR3 spans 14 residues. From germline, CDR1 is MNHNY and CDR2 SVGAGI (reference sequence). The CDR3 coding sequence is TGTGCCATAACCCAAGGTCAGGGGGAGAATGAGCAGTTCTTC. Amino acids: CAITQGQGENEQFF.

The chain uses TRBV7-9 and TRBJ2-2, with 11 bases identical to TRBD1. CDR3 length equals 17 residues. The germline gives CDR1 SEHNR, CDR2 FQNEAQ (reference sequence). V was pared by 2 bases and J by 7 bases, with 9 bases of the junction left unmatched. In nucleotides, the CDR3 is TGTGCCAGCAGCTTATTCCCCGGACAGGGGGCAGGCGGGGAGCTGTTTTTT. Its translation: CASSLFPGQGAGGELFF.